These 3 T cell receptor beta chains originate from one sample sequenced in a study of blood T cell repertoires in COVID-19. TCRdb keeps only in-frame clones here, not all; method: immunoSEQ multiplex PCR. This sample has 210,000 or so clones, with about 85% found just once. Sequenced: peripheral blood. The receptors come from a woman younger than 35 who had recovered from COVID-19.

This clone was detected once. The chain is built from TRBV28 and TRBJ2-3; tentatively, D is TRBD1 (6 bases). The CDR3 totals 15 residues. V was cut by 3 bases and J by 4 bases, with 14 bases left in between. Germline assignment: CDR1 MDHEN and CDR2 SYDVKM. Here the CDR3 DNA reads TGTGCCAGCAGTTTTGAGGGGGTAGGGTCAGATACGCAGTATTTT. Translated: CASSFEGVGSDTQYF.

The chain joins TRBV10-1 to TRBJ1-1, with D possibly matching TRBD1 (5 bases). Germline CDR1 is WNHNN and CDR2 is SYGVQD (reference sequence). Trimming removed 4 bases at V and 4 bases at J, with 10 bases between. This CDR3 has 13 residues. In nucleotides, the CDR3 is TGCGCCAGCAGTGTGACAGCCGGCACTGAAGCTTTCTTT. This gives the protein CASSVTAGTEAFF.

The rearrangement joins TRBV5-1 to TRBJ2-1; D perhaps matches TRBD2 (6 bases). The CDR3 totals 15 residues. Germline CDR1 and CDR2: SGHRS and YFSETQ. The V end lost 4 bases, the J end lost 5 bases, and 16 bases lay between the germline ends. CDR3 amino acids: CASSLEVWGDNEQFF. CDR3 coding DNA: TGCGCCAGCAGCCTTGAAGTCTGGGGGGACAATGAGCAGTTCTTC.